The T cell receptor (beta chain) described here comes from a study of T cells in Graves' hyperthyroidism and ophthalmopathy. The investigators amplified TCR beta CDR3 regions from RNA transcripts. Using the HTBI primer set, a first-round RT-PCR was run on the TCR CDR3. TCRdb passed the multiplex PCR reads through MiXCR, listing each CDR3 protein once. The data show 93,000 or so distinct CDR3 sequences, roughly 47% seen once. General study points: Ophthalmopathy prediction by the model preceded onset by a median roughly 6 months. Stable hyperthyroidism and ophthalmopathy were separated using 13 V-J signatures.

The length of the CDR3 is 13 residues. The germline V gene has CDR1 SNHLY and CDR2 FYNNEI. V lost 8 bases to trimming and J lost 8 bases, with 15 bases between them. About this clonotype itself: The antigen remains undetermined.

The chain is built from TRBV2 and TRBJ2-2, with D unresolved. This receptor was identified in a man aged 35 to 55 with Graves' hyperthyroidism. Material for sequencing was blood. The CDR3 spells CASRFVIEGELFF. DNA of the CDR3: TGTGCCAGCCGATTTGTGATAGAAGGGGAGCTGTTTTTT.